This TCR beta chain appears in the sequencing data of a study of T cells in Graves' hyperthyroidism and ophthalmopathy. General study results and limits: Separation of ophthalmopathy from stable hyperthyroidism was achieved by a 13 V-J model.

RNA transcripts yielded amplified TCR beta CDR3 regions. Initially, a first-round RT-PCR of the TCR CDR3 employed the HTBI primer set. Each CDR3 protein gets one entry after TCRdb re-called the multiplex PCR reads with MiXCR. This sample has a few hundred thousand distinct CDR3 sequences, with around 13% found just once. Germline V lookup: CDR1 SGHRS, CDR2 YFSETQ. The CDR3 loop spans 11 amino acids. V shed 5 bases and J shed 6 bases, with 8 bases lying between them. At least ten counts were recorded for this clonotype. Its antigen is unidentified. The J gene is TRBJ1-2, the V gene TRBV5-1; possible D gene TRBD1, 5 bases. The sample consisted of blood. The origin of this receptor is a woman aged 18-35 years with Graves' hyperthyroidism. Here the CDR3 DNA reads TGCGCCAGCAGTCAGGGCCATGGCTACACCTTC. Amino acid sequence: CASSQGHGYTF.